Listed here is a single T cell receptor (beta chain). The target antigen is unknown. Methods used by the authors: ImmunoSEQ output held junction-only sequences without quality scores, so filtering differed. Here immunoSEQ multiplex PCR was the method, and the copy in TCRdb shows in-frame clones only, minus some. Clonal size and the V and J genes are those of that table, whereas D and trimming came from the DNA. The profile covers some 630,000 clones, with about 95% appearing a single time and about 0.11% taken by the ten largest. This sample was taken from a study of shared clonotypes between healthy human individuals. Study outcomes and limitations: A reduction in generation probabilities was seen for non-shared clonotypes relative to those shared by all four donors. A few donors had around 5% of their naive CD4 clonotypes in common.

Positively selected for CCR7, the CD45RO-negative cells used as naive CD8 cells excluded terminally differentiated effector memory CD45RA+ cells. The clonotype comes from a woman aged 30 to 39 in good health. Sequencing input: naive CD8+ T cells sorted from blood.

As DNA, the CDR3 is TGTGCCAGCAGTCCCCGGACTAGCGGTTACGAGCAGTACTTC. Its translation: CASSPRTSGYEQYF. The J gene is TRBJ2-7, the V gene TRBV28; 10 positions agree with TRBD2. Germline V gene data show CDR1 as MDHEN and CDR2 as SYDVKM. V dropped 5 bases and J dropped 4; count of bases not matched to a gene: 5. The CDR3 runs to 14 residues.